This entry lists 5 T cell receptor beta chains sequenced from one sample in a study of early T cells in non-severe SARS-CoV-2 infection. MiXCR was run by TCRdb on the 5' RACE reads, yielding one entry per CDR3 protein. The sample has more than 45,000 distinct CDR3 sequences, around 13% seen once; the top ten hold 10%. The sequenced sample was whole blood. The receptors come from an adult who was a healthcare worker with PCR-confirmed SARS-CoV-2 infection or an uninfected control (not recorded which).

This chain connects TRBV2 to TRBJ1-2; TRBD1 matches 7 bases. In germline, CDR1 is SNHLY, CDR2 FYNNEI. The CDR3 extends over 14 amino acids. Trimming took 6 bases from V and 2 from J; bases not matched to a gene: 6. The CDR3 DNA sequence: TGTGCCAGCAGCAACGGACAGGAGAACTATGGCTACACCTTC. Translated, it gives CASSNGQENYGYTF. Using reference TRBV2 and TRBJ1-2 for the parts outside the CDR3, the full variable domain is EPEVTQTPSHQVTQMGQEVILRCVPISNHLYFYWYRQILGQKVEFLVSFYNNEISEKSEIFDDQFSVERPDGSNFTLKIRSTKLEDSAMYFCASSNGQENYGYTFGSGTRLTVV.

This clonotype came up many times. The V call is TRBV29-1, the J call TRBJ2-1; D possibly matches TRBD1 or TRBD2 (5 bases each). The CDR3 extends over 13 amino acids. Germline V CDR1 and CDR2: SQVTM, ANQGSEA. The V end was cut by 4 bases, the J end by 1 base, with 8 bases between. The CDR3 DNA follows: TGCAGCGTTGTGGGGGTGTCCTACAATGAGCAGTTCTTC. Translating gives CSVVGVSYNEQFF.

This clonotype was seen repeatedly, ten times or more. For the CDR3, the DNA is TGTGCCAGCAGCTTGTTTCGGGAGGCATTACCCTCTGGGGCCAACGTCCTGACTTTC. The encoded protein is CASSLFREALPSGANVLTF. V gene TRBV5-6 combines with J gene TRBJ2-6; TRBD2 matches at 7 bases. Losses at the gene ends were 1 base for V and 0 bases for J; bases not matched to a gene: 10. CDR3 length: 19 residues. Germline assignment: CDR1 SGHDT and CDR2 YYEEEE.

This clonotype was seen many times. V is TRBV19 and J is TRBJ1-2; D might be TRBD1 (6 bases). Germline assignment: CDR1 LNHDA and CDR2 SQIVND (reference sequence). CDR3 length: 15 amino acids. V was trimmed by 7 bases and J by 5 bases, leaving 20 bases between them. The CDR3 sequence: CASTPAGTKGYGYTF. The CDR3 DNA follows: TGTGCCAGTACACCGGCGGGGACAAAGGGGTATGGCTACACCTTC.

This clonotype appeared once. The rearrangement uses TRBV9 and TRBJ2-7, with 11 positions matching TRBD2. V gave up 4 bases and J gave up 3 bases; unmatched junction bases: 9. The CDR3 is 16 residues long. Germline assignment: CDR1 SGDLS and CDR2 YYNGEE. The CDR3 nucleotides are TGTGCCAGCAGCTCCAGAGGGACTAGCGGTCGCTACGAGCAGTACTTC. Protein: CASSSRGTSGRYEQYF.